Following are 26 T cell receptor beta chains from one sample sequenced in a study of T cells after yellow fever vaccination. Using its own MiXCR run on the 5' RACE reads, TCRdb lists one record per CDR3 protein. The sample contains fewer than 450,000 distinct CDR3 sequences, 9.5% to 13% of which appear only once. This specimen was PBMCs, taken on the day of the first yellow fever vaccination. Every receptor here comes from a young man who received the YFV17D yellow fever vaccine.

This clonotype showed up many times. The genes are TRBV12-3 or TRBV12-4 and TRBJ2-2, with D uncertain. The CDR3 loop spans 14 amino acids. V gave up 2 bases and J gave up 2 bases, with 6 bases separating them. The CDR3 loop is CASSLRLNTGELFF. CDR3 coding DNA: TGTGCCAGCAGTTTACGTCTAAACACCGGGGAGCTGTTTTTT.

This clonotype came up a few times. V is TRBV12-3 or TRBV12-4 and J is TRBJ1-2; a possible D gene is TRBD1 (5 bases). V lost 6 bases and J 8 bases, leaving 25 bases between the germline ends. The CDR3 runs 16 residues. The CDR3 DNA sequence: TGTGCCAGCAGAAAAAGGGGACGGACGGGAATGTGGGGCTACACCTTC. Translating it yields CASRKRGRTGMWGYTF.

The rearrangement joins TRBV20-1 to TRBJ2-7; 15 positions agree with TRBD2. The CDR3 is 13 amino acids. The ends lost 5 bases at V and 13 bases at J; junction bases unmatched: 9. CDR1 is DFQATT and CDR2 is SNEGSKA in the germline V gene (reference sequence). CDR3 loop: CSAEPGLAGGFYF. The CDR3 coding sequence is TGCAGTGCTGAACCGGGACTAGCGGGGGGATTTTACTTC.

The chain uses TRBV7-2 and TRBJ1-5; D is possibly TRBD1 (6 bases). V was shortened by 3 bases and J by 4 bases, with 13 bases between the two germline ends. This CDR3 contains 15 residues. The V gene's germline CDR1 is SGHTA and CDR2 FQGNSA. In nucleotides, the CDR3 is TGTGCCAGCAGCTTCATGGGGGGGCTGAATCAGCCCCAGCATTTT. Encoded protein: CASSFMGGLNQPQHF.

The rearrangement uses TRBV6-2 or TRBV6-3 and TRBJ1-1; D not resolved. Trimming removed 9 bases from V and 11 bases from J, with 37 bases in between. The CDR3 is 18 amino acids. Per germline, CDR1 MNHEY and CDR2 SVGEGT. CDR3 nucleotide sequence: TGTGCCAGTACTCAAAGCAAACGCGGGCCGGACGGTGTTGTCTCTGCTTTCTTT. Translation gives CASTQSKRGPDGVVSAFF.

The V and J genes are TRBV20-1 and TRBJ1-1; tentative D call: TRBD1 (5 bases). V lost 3 bases to trimming and J lost 1 base, with 9 bases between them. From germline, CDR1 is DFQATT and CDR2 SNEGSKA (reference sequence). This CDR3 is 13 amino acids long. In nucleotides, the CDR3 is TGCAGTGCTAGGCTGGACACGAACACTGAAGCTTTCTTT. Residues: CSARLDTNTEAFF.

The chain links TRBV6-2 or TRBV6-3 to TRBJ1-1; 8 nucleotides agree with TRBD1. V lost 5 bases and J lost 5; bases outside the gene matches: 7. CDR3 length equals 14 residues. The V gene's germline CDR1 is MNHEY and CDR2 SVGEGT. CDR3 nucleotides: TGTGCCAGCAGTCTTTCAGGGGGCTGGACTGAAGCTTTCTTT. Residues: CASSLSGGWTEAFF.

The chain is built from TRBV12-3 or TRBV12-4 and TRBJ1-3; D call uncertain. The CDR3 covers 13 residues. The V and J ends lost 6 bases and 2 bases respectively, with 8 bases between them. The CDR3 coding sequence is TGTGCCAGCAGGCAAACAGCTGGAAACACCATATATTTT. Translation: CASRQTAGNTIYF.

This clonotype appeared a few times. V is TRBV25-1 and J is TRBJ2-3; the D is unclear. The CDR3 runs to 11 residues. The germline V gene encodes CDR1 MGHDK and CDR2 SYGVNS. The CDR3 loop is CAFGSTDTQYF. DNA of the CDR3: TGTGCATTTGGGAGCACAGATACGCAGTATTTT.

The chain links TRBV5-1 to TRBJ1-6, with unresolved D. V lost 0 bases, J lost 6 bases, and 10 bases lay in between. In germline, CDR1 is SGHRS, CDR2 YFSETQ. This CDR3 contains 15 residues. CDR3 sequence: CASSLGRVFNSPLHF. The CDR3 nucleotides are TGCGCCAGCAGCTTGGGGAGGGTTTTTAATTCACCCCTCCACTTT.

This clonotype was counted between two and nine times. This chain uses TRBV6-5 with TRBJ2-2; the D gene is possibly TRBD2 (6 bases). This CDR3 has 16 residues. In germline, CDR1 is MNHEY, CDR2 SVGAGI. Trimming cost V 1 base and J 1 base, with 10 bases left between them. This CDR3 is CASSYYLGGNTGELFF. In DNA form, the CDR3 reads TGTGCCAGCAGTTACTATCTCGGGGGGAACACCGGGGAGCTGTTTTTT.

The gene calls are TRBV7-3 and TRBJ2-1; 9 bases are shared with TRBD2. This CDR3 spans 14 amino acids. Germline V gene data show CDR1 as SGHTA and CDR2 as FQGTGA. J gave up 10 bases and V 4 bases, and 8 bases lay outside the gene matches. CDR3 bases: TGTGCCAGCAGCTCCCAGCGGGGGGAAGGGGAGCAGTTCTTC. Translation gives CASSSQRGEGEQFF.

The chain joins TRBV7-2 to TRBJ2-7; D perhaps matches TRBD1 (6 bases). In germline, CDR1 is SGHTA, CDR2 FQGNSA. The CDR3 is 15 amino acids. V shed 3 bases and J shed 0 bases, with 12 bases lying between them. CDR3 DNA: TGTGCCAGCAGCTTGGGACAATCGAGCTCCTACGAGCAGTACGTC. As protein: CASSLGQSSSYEQYV.

This clonotype was counted a few times. The genes are TRBV6-5 and TRBJ2-3, with D perhaps assigned TRBD1 or TRBD2 (5 bases each). Germline V CDR1 and CDR2: MNHEY, SVGAGI. The CDR3 has 17 residues. V was trimmed by 4 bases and J by 6 bases, leaving 23 bases between them. The DNA of the CDR3 is TGTGCCAGCAGTTTCTTGCTAAACGTTCCGGGGCCCGATACGCAGTATTTT. This codes for CASSFLLNVPGPDTQYF.

In this sample, this clonotype turned up a few times. V and J are TRBV2 and TRBJ1-1; a possible D gene is TRBD1 (5 bases). The CDR3 has 13 residues. The germline CDR1 and CDR2 sequences are SNHLY and FYNNEI. V lost 8 bases and J 3 bases, leaving 13 bases between the germline ends. Here the CDR3 DNA reads TGTGCCAGCGCCCTTTGGGGGGACACTGAAGCTTTCTTT. This sequence encodes CASALWGDTEAFF. Variable domain in full (rest from reference TRBV2 and TRBJ1-1): EPEVTQTPSHQVTQMGQEVILRCVPISNHLYFYWYRQILGQKVEFLVSFYNNEISEKSEIFDDQFSVERPDGSNFTLKIRSTKLEDSAMYFCASALWGDTEAFFGQGTRLTVV.

The genes are TRBV28 and TRBJ1-3; 10 nucleotides match TRBD1. The trim removed 8 bases at V and 6 bases at J, leaving 4 bases unmatched. This CDR3 is built from 13 residues. Germline V gene data show CDR1 as MDHEN and CDR2 as SYDVKM. In DNA, the CDR3 is TGTGCCAGCGGACAGGGGGGGCAAAACACCATATATTTT. Translation gives CASGQGGQNTIYF.

In its sample, this clonotype was seen a few times. The V and J genes are TRBV20-1 and TRBJ1-1; 7 bases map to TRBD1. The V and J ends lost 0 bases and 4 bases, in that order; junction bases with no gene match: 5. CDR1 is DFQATT, CDR2 SNEGSKA, per germline (reference sequence). The CDR3 covers 14 residues. The CDR3 is CSARDRPGGTEAFF. The DNA of the CDR3 is TGCAGTGCTAGAGATAGGCCAGGGGGCACTGAAGCTTTCTTT.

The table lists this clonotype with a few counts. The chain uses TRBV12-3 or TRBV12-4 and TRBJ2-2; TRBD1 aligns across 8 bases. V lost 7 bases and J lost 1; bases outside the gene matches: 8. The length of the CDR3 is 16 residues. The CDR3: CASTARTGLNTGELFF. The DNA for the CDR3 is TGTGCCAGCACTGCTCGGACAGGGCTGAACACCGGGGAGCTGTTTTTT.

This clonotype appeared a few times. This chain connects TRBV7-2 to TRBJ2-2, with a tentative D call TRBD1 (6 bases). This CDR3 has 14 amino acids. Germline CDR1 reads SGHTA; CDR2 reads FQGNSA. The V and J ends lost 4 bases and 6 bases respectively, with 12 bases between them. The CDR3 DNA follows: TGTGCCAGCAGCTCAGACAGGTTCCCCGGGGAGCTGTTTTTT. Residues: CASSSDRFPGELFF.

This sequence joins TRBV5-1 and TRBJ2-1; D gene uncertain. Looked up from germline, CDR1 is SGHRS and CDR2 is YFSETQ. This CDR3 has 16 residues. The ends were cut back, 2 bases at V and 2 bases at J, with 14 bases in the middle. The chain's CDR3 is CASSLAPTGPYNEQFF. Here the CDR3 DNA reads TGCGCCAGCAGCTTAGCTCCGACCGGTCCCTACAATGAGCAGTTCTTC.

This clonotype was counted between two and nine times. J is TRBJ2-7 and V is TRBV5-6; 7 nucleotides line up with TRBD2. This CDR3 spans 14 amino acids. CDR1 SGHDT and CDR2 YYEEEE come from the germline V gene. CDR3 DNA sequence: TGTGCCAGCAGCTCTACCGGGACTACCCACGGGCGGCACGTC. Its protein product is CASSSTGTTHGRHV.

This clonotype was seen more than once but under ten times. This chain joins TRBV5-4 and TRBJ1-6, with 11 bases that match TRBD1. J was trimmed by 9 bases and V by 0 bases; bases with no gene match: 5. The V gene's germline CDR1 is SGHNT and CDR2 YYREEE (reference sequence). CDR3 length: 16 residues. For the CDR3, the DNA is TGTGCCAGCAGCTTGGCAACCGGGACAGGGGGTTCACCCCTCCACTTT. Translation: CASSLATGTGGSPLHF.

The chain has TRBV10-3 and TRBJ1-4; no clear D gene. Germline-derived CDR1 and CDR2 are ENHRY and SYGVKD. V was cut by 2 bases and J by 2 bases, with 9 bases left in between. The CDR3 totals 15 residues. The CDR3 sequence: CAISENEQTNEKLFF. The CDR3 DNA reads TGTGCCATCAGTGAGAACGAACAGACTAATGAAAAACTGTTTTTT.

This chain joins TRBV7-2 and TRBJ2-4; 7 bases line up with TRBD1. CDR1 is SGHTA, CDR2 FQGNSA, per germline. This CDR3 comprises 14 residues. The trim removed 2 bases at V and 6 bases at J, leaving 4 bases unmatched. This chain's CDR3 is CASSLSRDRNIQYF. CDR3 bases: TGTGCCAGCAGCTTATCTAGGGACAGAAACATTCAGTACTTC. Together with reference TRBV7-2 and TRBJ2-4, the CDR3 gives the full variable domain: GAGVSQSPSNKVTEKGKDVELRCDPISGHTALYWYRQSLGQGLEFLIYFQGNSAPDKSGLPSDRFSAERTGGSVSTLTIQRTQQEDSAVYLCASSLSRDRNIQYFGAGTRLSVL.

This clonotype was seen at least ten times. The chain is built from TRBV6-5 and TRBJ2-3; D possibly corresponds to TRBD2 (6 bases). The CDR3 extends over 16 amino acids. The germline V gene has CDR1 MNHEY and CDR2 SVGAGI. Trimming removed 0 bases from V and 0 bases from J, with 10 bases in between. The CDR3 DNA reads as TGTGCCAGCAGTTACTCGAGACGGGGGAGCACAGATACGCAGTATTTT. Translation: CASSYSRRGSTDTQYF.

This chain connects TRBV6-1 to TRBJ1-1, with a tentative D call TRBD1 (5 bases). The CDR3 sequence is 16 residues long. V shed 2 bases and J shed 6 bases, with 19 bases lying between them. Germline assignment: CDR1 MNHNS and CDR2 SASEGT. The CDR3 nucleotides are TGTGCCAGCAGTGAATACGCGTCGGGGGAGTGGTCTGAAGCTTTCTTT. This codes for CASSEYASGEWSEAFF.